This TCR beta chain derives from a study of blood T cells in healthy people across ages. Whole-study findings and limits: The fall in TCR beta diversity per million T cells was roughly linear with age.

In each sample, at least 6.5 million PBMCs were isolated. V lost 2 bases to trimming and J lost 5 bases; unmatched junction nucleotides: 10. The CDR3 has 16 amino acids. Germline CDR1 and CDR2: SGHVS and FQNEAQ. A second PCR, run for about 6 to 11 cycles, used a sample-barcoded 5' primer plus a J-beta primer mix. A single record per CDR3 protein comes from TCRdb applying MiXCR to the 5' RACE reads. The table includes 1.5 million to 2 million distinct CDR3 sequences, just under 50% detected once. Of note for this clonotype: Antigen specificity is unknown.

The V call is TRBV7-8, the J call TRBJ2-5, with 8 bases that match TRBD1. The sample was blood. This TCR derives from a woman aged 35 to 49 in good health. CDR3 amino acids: CASSLPRDRREETQYF. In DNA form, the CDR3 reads TGTGCCAGCAGCTTACCCCGGGACAGGCGTGAGGAGACCCAGTACTTC.